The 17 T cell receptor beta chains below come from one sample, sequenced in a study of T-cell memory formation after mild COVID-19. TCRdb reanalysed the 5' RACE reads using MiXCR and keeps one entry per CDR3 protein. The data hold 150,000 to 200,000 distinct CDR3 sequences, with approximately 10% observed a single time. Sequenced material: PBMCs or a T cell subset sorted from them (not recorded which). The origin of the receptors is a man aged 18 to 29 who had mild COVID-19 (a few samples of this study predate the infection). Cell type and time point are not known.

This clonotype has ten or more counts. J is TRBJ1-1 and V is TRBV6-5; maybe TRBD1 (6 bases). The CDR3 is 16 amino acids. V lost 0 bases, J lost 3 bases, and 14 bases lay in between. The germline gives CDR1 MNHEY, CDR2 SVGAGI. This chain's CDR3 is CASSYSKGGAHTEAFF. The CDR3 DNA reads TGTGCCAGCAGTTACTCAAAGGGGGGGGCCCACACTGAAGCTTTCTTT.

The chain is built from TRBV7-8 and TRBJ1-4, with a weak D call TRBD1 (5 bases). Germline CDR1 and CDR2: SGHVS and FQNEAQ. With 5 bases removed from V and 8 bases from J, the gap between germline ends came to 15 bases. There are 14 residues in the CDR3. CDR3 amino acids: CASSVNQGGEKLFF. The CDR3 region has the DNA TGTGCCAGCAGCGTAAACCAGGGCGGGGAAAAACTGTTTTTT.

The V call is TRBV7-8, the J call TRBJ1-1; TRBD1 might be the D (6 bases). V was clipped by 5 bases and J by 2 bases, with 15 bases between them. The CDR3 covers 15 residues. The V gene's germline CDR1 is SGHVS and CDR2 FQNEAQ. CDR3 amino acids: CASSADRSRNTEAFF. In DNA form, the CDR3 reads TGTGCCAGCAGCGCTGACAGGTCCCGAAACACTGAAGCTTTCTTT.

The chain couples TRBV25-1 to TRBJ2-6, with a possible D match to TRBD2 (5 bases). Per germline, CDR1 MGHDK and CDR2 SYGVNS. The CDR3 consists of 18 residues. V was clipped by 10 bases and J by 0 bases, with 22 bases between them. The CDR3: CATTGVQGRSSGANVLTF. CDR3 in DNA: TGTGCCACCACCGGGGTCCAAGGACGAAGCTCTGGGGCCAACGTCCTGACTTTC.

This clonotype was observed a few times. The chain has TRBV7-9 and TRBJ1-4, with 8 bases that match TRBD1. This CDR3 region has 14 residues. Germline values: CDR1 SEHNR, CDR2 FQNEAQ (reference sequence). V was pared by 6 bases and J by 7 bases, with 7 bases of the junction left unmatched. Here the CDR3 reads CASSWDRSREKLFF. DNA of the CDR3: TGTGCCAGCAGTTGGGACAGGTCCCGTGAAAAACTGTTTTTT.

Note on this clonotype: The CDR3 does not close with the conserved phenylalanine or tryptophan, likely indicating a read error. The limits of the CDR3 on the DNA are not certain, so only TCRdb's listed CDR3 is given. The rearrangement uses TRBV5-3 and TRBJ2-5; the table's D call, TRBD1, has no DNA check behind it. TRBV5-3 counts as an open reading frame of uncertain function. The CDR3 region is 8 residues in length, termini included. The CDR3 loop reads CAADRWGP.

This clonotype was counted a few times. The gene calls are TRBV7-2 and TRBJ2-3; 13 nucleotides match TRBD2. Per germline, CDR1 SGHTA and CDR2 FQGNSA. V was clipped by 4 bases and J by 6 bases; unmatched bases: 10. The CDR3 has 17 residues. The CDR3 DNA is TGTGCCAGCAGCTCCCCGGGACTAGCGGGGCGGCTGGATACGCAGTATTTT. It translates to CASSSPGLAGRLDTQYF.

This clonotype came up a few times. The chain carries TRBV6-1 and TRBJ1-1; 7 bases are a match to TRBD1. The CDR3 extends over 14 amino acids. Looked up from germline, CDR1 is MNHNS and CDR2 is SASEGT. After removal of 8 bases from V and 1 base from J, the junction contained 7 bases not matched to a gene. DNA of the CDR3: TGTGCCAGCGCACAGGGGCTAACGAACACTGAAGCTTTCTTT. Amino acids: CASAQGLTNTEAFF.

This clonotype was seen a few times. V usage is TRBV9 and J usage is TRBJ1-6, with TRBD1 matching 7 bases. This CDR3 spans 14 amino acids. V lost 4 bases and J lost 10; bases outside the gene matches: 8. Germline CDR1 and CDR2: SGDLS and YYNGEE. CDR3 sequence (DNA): TGTGCCAGCAGCTCCGGGACAGAAGGGTCACCCCTCCACTTT. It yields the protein CASSSGTEGSPLHF.

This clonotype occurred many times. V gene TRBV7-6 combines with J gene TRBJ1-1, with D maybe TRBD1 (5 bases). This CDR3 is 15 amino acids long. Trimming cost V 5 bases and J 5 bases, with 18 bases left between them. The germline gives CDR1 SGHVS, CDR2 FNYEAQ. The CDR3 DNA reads TGTGCCAGCAGCAAGAAGTGGCAGCGGGGGACTGAAGCTTTCTTT. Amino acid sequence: CASSKKWQRGTEAFF.

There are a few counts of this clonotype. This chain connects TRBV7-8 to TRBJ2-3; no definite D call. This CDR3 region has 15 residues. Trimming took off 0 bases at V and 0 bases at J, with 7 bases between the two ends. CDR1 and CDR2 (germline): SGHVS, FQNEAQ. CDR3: CASSLAIRSTDTQYF. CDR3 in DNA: TGTGCCAGCAGCTTAGCGATTCGCAGCACAGATACGCAGTATTTT.

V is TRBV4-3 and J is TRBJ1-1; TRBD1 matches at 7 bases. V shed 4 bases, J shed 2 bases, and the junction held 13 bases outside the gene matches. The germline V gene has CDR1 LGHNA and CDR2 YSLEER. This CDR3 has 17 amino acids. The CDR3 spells CASSPGTDTPTNTEAFF. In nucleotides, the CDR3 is TGCGCCAGCAGCCCCGGGACAGACACACCAACTAACACTGAAGCTTTCTTT.

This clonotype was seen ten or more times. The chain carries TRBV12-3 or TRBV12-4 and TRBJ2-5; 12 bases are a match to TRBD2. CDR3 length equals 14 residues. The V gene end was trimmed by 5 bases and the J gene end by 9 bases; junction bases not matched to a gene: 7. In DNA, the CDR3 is TGTGCCAGCAGTCCGACTAGCGGGGGTTTGGCCCAGTACTTC. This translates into CASSPTSGGLAQYF.

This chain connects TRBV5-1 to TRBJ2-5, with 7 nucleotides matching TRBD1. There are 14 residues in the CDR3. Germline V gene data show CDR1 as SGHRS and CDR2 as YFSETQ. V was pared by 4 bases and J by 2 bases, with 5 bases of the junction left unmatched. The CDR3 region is CASSHGTVQETQYF. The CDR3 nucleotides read TGCGCCAGCAGCCACGGGACAGTACAAGAGACCCAGTACTTC. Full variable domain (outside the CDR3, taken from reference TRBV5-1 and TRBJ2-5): KAGVTQTPRYLIKTRGQQVTLSCSPISGHRSVSWYQQTPGQGLQFLFEYFSETQRNKGNFPGRFSGRQFSNSRSEMNVSTLELGDSALYLCASSHGTVQETQYFGPGTRLLVL.

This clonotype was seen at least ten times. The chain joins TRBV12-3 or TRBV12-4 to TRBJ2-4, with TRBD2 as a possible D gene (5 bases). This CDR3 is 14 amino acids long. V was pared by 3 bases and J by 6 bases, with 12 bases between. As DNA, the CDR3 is TGTGCCAGCAGTTTGGGTGGGGAGAGAAACATTCAGTACTTC. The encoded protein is CASSLGGERNIQYF.

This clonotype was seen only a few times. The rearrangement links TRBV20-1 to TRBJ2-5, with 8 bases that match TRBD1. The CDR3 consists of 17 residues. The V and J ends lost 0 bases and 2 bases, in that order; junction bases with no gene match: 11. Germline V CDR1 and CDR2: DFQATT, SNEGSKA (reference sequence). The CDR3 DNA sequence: TGCAGTGCTAGAGATCCCCCAGGGGGCGCAGGGCAAGAGACCCAGTACTTC. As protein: CSARDPPGGAGQETQYF.

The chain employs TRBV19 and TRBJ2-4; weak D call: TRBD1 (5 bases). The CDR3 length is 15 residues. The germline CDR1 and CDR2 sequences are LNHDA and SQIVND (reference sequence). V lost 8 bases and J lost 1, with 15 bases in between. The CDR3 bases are TGTGCCAGTGAGCGTCATGGGGCGGCCAAAAACATTCAGTACTTC. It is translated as CASERHGAAKNIQYF.